A selection of T cell receptor beta chains follows, all from one sample in a study of a mutant IDH1 vaccine in newly diagnosed glioma. Sequencing used immunoSEQ multiplex PCR; TCRdb keeps in-frame clones, though not all of them. The data hold 25,000 to 40,000 clones, with around four fifths observed a single time. No antigen has been identified for these receptors. The sequencing here drew on PBMCs, taken from a glioma patient whose treatment included an IDH1 peptide vaccine. All receptors derive from a man in his thirties or forties with glioma. The CDR3 runs from the conserved cysteine through the conserved F or W. D genes are given only for firm matches.

j_call v_call d_call cdr3_nt cdr3_aa
TRBJ2-3 TRBV6-6 TRBD2 TGTGCCAGCAGGGGCACTAGCGGGAGTTCAGATACGCAGTATTTT CASRGTSGSSDTQYF
TRBJ2-3 TRBV19 - TGTGCCAGTAGTATCAAGGGTGTCCGGACAGATACGCAGTATTTT CASSIKGVRTDTQYF
TRBJ2-1 TRBV5-4 - TGTGCCAGCAGCTTGGAGGGGGGATCCTACAATGAGCAGTTCTTC CASSLEGGSYNEQFF
TRBJ2-7 TRBV27 - TGTGCCAGCAGTTTGACAGGAGGCGAGCAGTACTTC CASSLTGGEQYF
TRBJ2-1 TRBV7-6 TRBD2 TGTGCCAGCAGCAGGGGACTATCCAATGAGCAGTTCTTC CASSRGLSNEQFF
TRBJ1-2 TRBV14 - TGTGCCAGCAGCCGCCTGACAGACCACTATGGCTACACCTTC CASSRLTDHYGYTF
TRBJ1-1 TRBV30 TRBD1 TGTGCCTGGAGTGTCGGGGGGAGTTTCAGGACAGGGAATGAAGCTTTCTTT CAWSVGGSFRTGNEAFF
TRBJ2-7 TRBV19 - TGTGCCAGTAGTCACGGCGGGACAGAACTTTCCTACGAGCAGTACTTC CASSHGGTELSYEQYF
TRBJ2-1 TRBV5-4 - TGTGCCAGCAGCCCCGACAAACTCAATGAGCAGTTCTTC CASSPDKLNEQFF
TRBJ2-1 TRBV5-6 TRBD2 TGTGCCAGCAGCTGGGGACTAGCGGGTTTATACAATGAGCAGTTCTTC CASSWGLAGLYNEQFF